This T cell receptor (beta chain) was retrieved from a study of molecular identifiers for immune sequencing clone quantification. Points from the study as a whole: Detection of one spiked Jurkat cell's TCR RNA reportedly worked in around 1 million naive cells. Clones above 20 RNA copies held over 97% of effector molecules, under 1% in naive cells.

This clonotype came up a few times. The antigen is not known. The CDR3 contains 12 residues. Germline loops: CDR1 MNHNY, CDR2 SVGAGI (reference sequence). Trimming stripped 4 bases from V and 10 bases from J, with 11 bases between. TCRdb reanalysed the PCR reads using MiXCR and keeps one entry per CDR3 protein. The top ten hold 1% to 1.2% of the sample, which has 88,000 or so distinct CDR3 sequences, over 20% seen once. The sequence was collected from a human donor in good health. Some libraries in this study had Jurkat cell RNA spiked in. The gene calls are TRBV6-6 and TRBJ2-1, with unresolved D. Sequenced input: naive CD8+ T cells from blood, with Jurkat cell RNA spiked in. The subset: FACS-sorted CD8+CD4-CCR7+CD45RA+ naive T cells. CDR3 nucleotide sequence: TGTGCCAGCAGTTTCACTCTGGGAGAGCAGTTCTTC. This translates into CASSFTLGEQFF.